A selection of T cell receptor beta chains follows, all from one sample in a study of blood T cell repertoires in COVID-19. The data were produced by immunoSEQ multiplex PCR, yet TCRdb's version contains in-frame clones alone and is incomplete. The sample shows 250,000 or so clones, under 95% of them seen only once. The sequencing sample was made of PBMCs or T cells enriched from blood (not recorded which). The receptors derive from a man aged 40-55 years who had been exposed to COVID-19. Both conserved end residues are part of each CDR3. D genes are given only for firm matches.

d_call,j_call,cdr3_length,v_call,cdr3_aa
.,TRBJ2-3,16,TRBV7-9,CASSSTRSGGTDTQYF
.,TRBJ2-7,15,TRBV9,CASSVGGKGAYEQYF
TRBD1,TRBJ1-2,14,TRBV30,CAWGTGGTYYGYTF
.,TRBJ2-7,15,TRBV12-5,CASAMVGRGSYEQYF
.,TRBJ1-3,13,TRBV19,CASSIGLGNTIYF
TRBD1,TRBJ1-5,16,TRBV4-2,CASSQERDSSNQPQHF
.,TRBJ1-1,14,TRBV5-6,CASSSVSAGTEAFF
TRBD1,TRBJ1-1,17,TRBV5-8,CASSLRQGVFMNTEAFF
.,TRBJ2-1,14,TRBV5-1,CASSPRERVNEQFF
.,TRBJ2-5,13,TRBV13,CASSLRGYETQYF
.,TRBJ2-7,12,TRBV6-5,CASSPHRAEQYF
TRBD1,TRBJ1-1,14,TRBV7-9,CASRLTGMLDEAFF
.,TRBJ1-1,13,TRBV10-1,CASSPQMNTEAFF
TRBD2,TRBJ2-5,17,TRBV2,CASSDPSGRPFQETQYF
.,TRBJ2-1,15,TRBV4-2,CASSQVFQGNNEQFF
.,TRBJ1-3,14,TRBV7-9,CASSPRHPSATIYF
.,TRBJ1-5,15,TRBV7-2,CASSLAWSGGQPQHF
.,TRBJ1-1,14,TRBV7-2,CASSTPTPGTEAFF
TRBD1,TRBJ1-2,14,TRBV19,CASSRDRLNYGYTF
TRBD2,TRBJ2-1,17,TRBV5-1,CASREASGSPTNNEQFF
TRBD1,TRBJ1-2,14,TRBV5-1,CASSSGQGGDGYTF
.,TRBJ1-2,16,TRBV6-5,CASSYSSGLGLNGYTF
TRBD1,TRBJ2-2,16,TRBV27,CASSPDRGLDTGELFF